The clone carrying this T cell receptor beta chain was counted only a few times. What it binds is unknown. The record originates from a study of lung T cells in sarcoidosis with Löfgren's syndrome. Study-level information: Bronchoalveolar lavage fluid in sarcoidosis accumulates CD4+ T cells. Findings of the study overall: TRAV12-1 and TRBV2 were reportedly most expanded in Löfgren's patients. Shared TRAV12-1 and TRBV2 CDR3 motifs across Löfgren's syndrome patients reportedly suggested public CD4+ TCRs.

Germline V gives CDR1 LNHDA, CDR2 SQIVND (reference sequence). The germline V and J ends were trimmed by 9 bases and 0 bases, with 9 bases remaining between them. The CDR3 is 13 residues long. TCRdb analysed the reads with MiXCR anew, one entry per CDR3 protein. The repertoire holds about 63,000 distinct CDR3 sequences, with about 20% as singletons. The chain has TRBV19 and TRBJ1-3, with D possibly being TRBD1 (5 bases). The sequence was collected from a human donor with sarcoidosis (Löfgren's syndrome or another form), or a control subject (not recorded which). Sequencing was done on a sample of CD4+ T cells from PBMCs. The CDR3: CASRASSGNTIYF. In DNA, the CDR3 is TGTGCCAGCAGGGCGAGCTCTGGAAACACCATATATTTT.